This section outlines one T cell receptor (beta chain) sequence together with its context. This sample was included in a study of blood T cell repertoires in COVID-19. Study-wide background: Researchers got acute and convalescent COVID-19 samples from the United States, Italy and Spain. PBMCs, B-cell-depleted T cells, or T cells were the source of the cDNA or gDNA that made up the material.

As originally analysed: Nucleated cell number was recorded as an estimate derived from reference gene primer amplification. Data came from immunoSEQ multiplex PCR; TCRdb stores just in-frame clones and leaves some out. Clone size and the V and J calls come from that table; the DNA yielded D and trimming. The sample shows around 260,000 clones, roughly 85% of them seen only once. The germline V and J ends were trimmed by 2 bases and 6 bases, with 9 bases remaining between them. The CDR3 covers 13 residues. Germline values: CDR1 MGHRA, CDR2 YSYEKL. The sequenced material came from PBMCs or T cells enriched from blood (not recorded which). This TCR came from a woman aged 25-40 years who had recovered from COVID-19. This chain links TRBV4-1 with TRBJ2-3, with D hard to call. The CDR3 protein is CASSQSLLDTQYF. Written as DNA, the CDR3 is TGCGCCAGCAGCCAAAGCCTTTTGGATACGCAGTATTTT.